The TCR beta chain under discussion was sequenced for a study of cytomegalovirus exposure and HLA in healthy donors. For the study at large: An earlier analysis identified some 110 million unique TCR beta sequences in about 200 million T cells. Findings of the study overall: Later on, an analysis tied 15,000 to 20,000 TCR beta sequences to HLA alleles at 0.05 false discovery rate. Later analysis identified several of the most significant clusters that appeared linked to common viral pathogens. In an earlier analysis, in approximately 630 donors, most V segments appeared productive either ~87% or ~30% of the time.

60 Vbeta and 13 Jbeta primers were used in PCR. Method: immunoSEQ multiplex PCR; TCRdb's copy keeps in-frame clones and lacks some. The sample lists 100,000 to 150,000 clones, roughly 83% occurring once. A few counts support this clone. Its antigen is as yet unknown. Germline V gene sequence: CDR1 GTSNPN, CDR2 SVGIG (reference sequence). The CDR3 consists of 14 residues. V lost 2 bases, J lost 5 bases, and 13 bases lay in between. Sequencing was performed on PBMCs. The chain uses TRBV30 and TRBJ2-1; weak D call: TRBD1 (5 bases). This TCR was sampled from a middle-aged man in good health and CMV-seronegative. CDR3 loop: CAWSKGPPNNEQFF. The CDR3 bases are TGTGCCTGGAGTAAGGGGCCCCCAAACAATGAGCAGTTCTTC.